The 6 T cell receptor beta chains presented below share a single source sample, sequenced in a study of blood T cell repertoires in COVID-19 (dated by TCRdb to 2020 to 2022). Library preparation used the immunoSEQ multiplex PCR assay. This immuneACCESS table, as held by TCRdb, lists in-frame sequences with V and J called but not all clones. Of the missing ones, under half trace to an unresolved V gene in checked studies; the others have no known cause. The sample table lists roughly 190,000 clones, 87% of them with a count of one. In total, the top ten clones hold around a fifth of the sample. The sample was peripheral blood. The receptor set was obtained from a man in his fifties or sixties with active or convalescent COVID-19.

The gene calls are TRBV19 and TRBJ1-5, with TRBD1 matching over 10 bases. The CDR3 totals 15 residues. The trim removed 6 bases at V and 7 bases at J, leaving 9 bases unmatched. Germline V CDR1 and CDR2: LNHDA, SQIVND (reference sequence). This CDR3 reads CASRNRDRGLQPQHF. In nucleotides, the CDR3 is TGTGCCAGTAGGAACCGGGACAGGGGTTTACAGCCCCAGCATTTT.

The CDR3 reads CASSVEAGGSTQYF. CDR3 nucleotide sequence: TGTGCCAGCAGCGTAGAAGCGGGGGGTTCTACGCAGTATTTT. The V gene is TRBV9, the J gene TRBJ2-3; 9 bases are shared with TRBD2. The ends lost 0 bases at V and 8 bases at J; junction bases unmatched: 4. The CDR3 runs to 14 residues. CDR1 is SGDLS, CDR2 YYNGEE, per germline.

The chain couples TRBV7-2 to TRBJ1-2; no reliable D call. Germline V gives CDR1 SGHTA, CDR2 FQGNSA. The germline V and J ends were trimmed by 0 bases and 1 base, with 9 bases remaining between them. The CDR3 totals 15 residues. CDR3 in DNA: TGTGCCAGCAGCTTAGCCCCTAGTAGTAACTATGGCTACACCTTC. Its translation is CASSLAPSSNYGYTF.

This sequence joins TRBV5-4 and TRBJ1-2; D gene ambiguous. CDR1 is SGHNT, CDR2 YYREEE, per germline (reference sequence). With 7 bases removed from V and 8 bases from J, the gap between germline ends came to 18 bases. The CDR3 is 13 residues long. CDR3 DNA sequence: TGTGCCAGCCGCTGGCGGGGAGGTGGAGGCTACACCTTC. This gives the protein CASRWRGGGGYTF.

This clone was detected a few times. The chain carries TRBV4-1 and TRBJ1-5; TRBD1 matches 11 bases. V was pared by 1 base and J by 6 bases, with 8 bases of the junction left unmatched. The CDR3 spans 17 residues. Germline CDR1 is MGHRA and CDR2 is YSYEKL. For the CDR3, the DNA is TGCGCCAGCAGCCAAGTGGCGGGACAGGGGGAAGGTCAGCCCCAGCATTTT. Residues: CASSQVAGQGEGQPQHF.

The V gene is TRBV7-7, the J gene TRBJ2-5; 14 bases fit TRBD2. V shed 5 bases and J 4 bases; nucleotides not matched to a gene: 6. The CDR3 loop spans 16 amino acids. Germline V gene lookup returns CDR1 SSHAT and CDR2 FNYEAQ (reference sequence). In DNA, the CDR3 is TGTGCCAGCAGCCGGACTAGCGGGGGGCCGGGAGAGACCCAGTACTTC. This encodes CASSRTSGGPGETQYF.